This is a list of T cell receptor beta chains from one sample in a study of blood T cells in healthy people across ages. MiXCR, applied by TCRdb to the 5' RACE reads, yields one record per CDR3 protein. The sample has about 580,000 distinct CDR3 sequences, roughly 48% seen once. Material for sequencing was blood. The receptor set was obtained from a man at least 80 years old in good health. CDR3s include the opening cysteine and the closing phenylalanine or tryptophan. The D gene is left open where the match is weak. Some rows mark clone size as missing; the rest say once, few, many or name a class of expanded clone.

CDR3 protein: CASSQDPTGQYF
CDR3 DNA: TGTGCCAGCAGCCAAGATCCTACAGGCCAGTACTTC
D gene: -
V gene: TRBV3-1
J gene: TRBJ2-5
clone size: -

CDR3 protein: CAISESAQASSYNEQFF
CDR3 DNA: TGTGCCATCAGTGAGTCCGCGCAGGCGAGCTCCTACAATGAGCAGTTCTTC
D gene: -
V gene: TRBV10-3
J gene: TRBJ2-1
clone size: -

CDR3 protein: CSAEAPGRRHGEKLFF
CDR3 DNA: TGCAGTGCTGAGGCGCCCGGGAGGAGGCACGGTGAAAAACTGTTTTTT
D gene: -
V gene: TRBV20-1
J gene: TRBJ1-4
clone size: -

CDR3 protein: CASSVDRDEQFF
CDR3 DNA: TGCGCCAGCTCCGTCGACCGGGACGAGCAGTTCTTC
D gene: -
V gene: TRBV5-1
J gene: TRBJ2-1
clone size: few

CDR3 protein: CSATATGGLGKLFF
CDR3 DNA: TGCAGTGCTACTGCGACTGGGGGCCTTGGGAAACTGTTTTTT
D gene: -
V gene: TRBV20-1
J gene: TRBJ1-4
clone size: few

CDR3 protein: CSARDSRSSYEQYF
CDR3 DNA: TGCAGTGCTAGAGACTCCAGATCTTCCTACGAGCAGTACTTC
D gene: -
V gene: TRBV20-1
J gene: TRBJ2-7
clone size: many

CDR3 protein: CSVEGASFGNEQFF
CDR3 DNA: TGCAGCGTTGAAGGGGCTAGCTTCGGCAATGAGCAGTTCTTC
D gene: -
V gene: TRBV29-1
J gene: TRBJ2-1
clone size: few

CDR3 protein: CASSPPGTGIQYF
CDR3 DNA: TGTGCCAGCAGCCCCCCCGGGACAGGGATCCAGTACTTC
D gene: TRBD1
V gene: TRBV7-9
J gene: TRBJ2-5
clone size: -

CDR3 protein: CASSSEGILFF
CDR3 DNA: TGTGCCAGCAGTTCGGAAGGGATACTGTTTTTT
D gene: -
V gene: TRBV11-2
J gene: TRBJ2-2
clone size: few

CDR3 protein: CASSLSQANTGELFF
CDR3 DNA: TGCGCCAGCAGCCTCTCGCAGGCGAACACCGGGGAGCTGTTTTTT
D gene: -
V gene: TRBV5-1
J gene: TRBJ2-2
clone size: -

CDR3 protein: CASSRGTGFREKLFF
CDR3 DNA: TGTGCCAGCAGCCGTGGGACAGGGTTTCGTGAAAAACTGTTTTTT
D gene: TRBD1
V gene: TRBV7-2
J gene: TRBJ1-4
clone size: -

CDR3 protein: CSARGRGEVGGQETQYF
CDR3 DNA: TGCAGTGCTAGGGGGAGGGGAGAGGTTGGCGGACAAGAGACCCAGTACTTC
D gene: TRBD2
V gene: TRBV20-1
J gene: TRBJ2-5
clone size: once

CDR3 protein: CASSPTSAGSNEQFF
CDR3 DNA: TGTGCCAGCAGCCCAACCTCGGCGGGTAGCAATGAGCAGTTCTTC
D gene: -
V gene: TRBV4-2
J gene: TRBJ2-1
clone size: few

CDR3 protein: CSARGGGGAETYEQYF
CDR3 DNA: TGCAGTGCTAGAGGGGGAGGTGGCGCAGAAACCTACGAGCAGTACTTC
D gene: -
V gene: TRBV20-1
J gene: TRBJ2-7
clone size: few

CDR3 protein: CAWSSGAPYEQYF
CDR3 DNA: TGTGCCTGGAGCTCAGGGGCCCCCTACGAGCAGTACTTC
D gene: -
V gene: TRBV30
J gene: TRBJ2-7
clone size: few

CDR3 protein: CASTQERGRSADTQYF
CDR3 DNA: TGTGCCAGCACCCAGGAGAGGGGGAGGTCCGCAGATACGCAGTATTTT
D gene: -
V gene: TRBV2
J gene: TRBJ2-3
clone size: -

CDR3 protein: CSATLLGGGETQYF
CDR3 DNA: TGCAGTGCCACCCTACTAGGGGGTGGAGAGACCCAGTACTTC
D gene: -
V gene: TRBV20-1
J gene: TRBJ2-5
clone size: -

CDR3 protein: CSARPIFEQFF
CDR3 DNA: TGCAGTGCTAGACCTATTTTTGAGCAGTTCTTC
D gene: -
V gene: TRBV20-1
J gene: TRBJ2-1
clone size: -

CDR3 protein: CSASGYSSPLHF
CDR3 DNA: TGCAGTGCTAGTGGGTATTCCTCGCCCCTCCACTTT
D gene: -
V gene: TRBV20-1
J gene: TRBJ1-6
clone size: -

CDR3 protein: CSASSRGTGNSYEQYF
CDR3 DNA: TGCAGTGCTAGCAGCAGGGGGACTGGAAACTCCTACGAGCAGTACTTC
D gene: -
V gene: TRBV20-1
J gene: TRBJ2-7
clone size: -

CDR3 protein: CASSVGVGLAAAYNEQFF
CDR3 DNA: TGTGCCAGCAGCGTAGGAGTGGGACTAGCGGCAGCCTACAATGAGCAGTTCTTC
D gene: TRBD2
V gene: TRBV9
J gene: TRBJ2-1
clone size: -

CDR3 protein: CANSAEAGAYEQYF
CDR3 DNA: TGTGCCAACAGCGCTGAAGCGGGAGCTTACGAGCAGTACTTC
D gene: TRBD2
V gene: TRBV7-9
J gene: TRBJ2-7
clone size: few

CDR3 protein: CASSQYNAGVGSYEQYF
CDR3 DNA: TGCGCCAGCAGCCAATATAATGCAGGGGTCGGCTCCTACGAGCAGTACTTC
D gene: -
V gene: TRBV4-3
J gene: TRBJ2-7
clone size: few

CDR3 protein: CASSRTDADTEAFF
CDR3 DNA: TGTGCCAGCTCTCGGACGGACGCGGACACTGAAGCTTTCTTT
D gene: -
V gene: TRBV18
J gene: TRBJ1-1
clone size: -

CDR3 protein: CASSEALAKREREVYEQYF
CDR3 DNA: TGTGCCAGCAGTGAAGCCCTCGCCAAAAGAGAGCGGGAGGTTTACGAGCAGTACTTC
D gene: TRBD2
V gene: TRBV6-1
J gene: TRBJ2-7
clone size: once

CDR3 protein: CASRRGAADGYTF
CDR3 DNA: TGTGCCAGCCGAAGGGGGGCGGCAGATGGCTACACCTTC
D gene: -
V gene: TRBV7-9
J gene: TRBJ1-2
clone size: few

CDR3 protein: CSAPDAGSGGNQPQHF
CDR3 DNA: TGCAGTGCTCCCGACGCGGGGTCCGGGGGCAATCAGCCCCAGCATTTT
D gene: -
V gene: TRBV20-1
J gene: TRBJ1-5
clone size: once

CDR3 protein: CATSSGTDNEQFF
CDR3 DNA: TGTGCCACCAGCAGTGGGACGGACAATGAGCAGTTCTTC
D gene: -
V gene: TRBV15
J gene: TRBJ2-1
clone size: -

CDR3 protein: CSVEGVAGGPTDTQYF
CDR3 DNA: TGCAGCGTTGAAGGGGTTGCGGGAGGTCCCACAGATACGCAGTATTTT
D gene: TRBD2
V gene: TRBV29-1
J gene: TRBJ2-3
clone size: few

CDR3 protein: CASSRTSPPYNEQFF
CDR3 DNA: TGTGCCAGCAGTCGGACTAGCCCCCCGTACAATGAGCAGTTCTTC
D gene: TRBD2
V gene: TRBV6-4
J gene: TRBJ2-1
clone size: -

CDR3 protein: CASSGPSGSSYNEQFF
CDR3 DNA: TGTGCCAGCAGCGGACCGAGCGGGAGTTCCTACAATGAGCAGTTCTTC
D gene: TRBD2
V gene: TRBV7-9
J gene: TRBJ2-1
clone size: -

CDR3 protein: CASSPNGQGVGYTF
CDR3 DNA: TGTGCCAGCAGCCCAAATGGACAGGGAGTGGGCTACACCTTC
D gene: TRBD1
V gene: TRBV7-3
J gene: TRBJ1-2
clone size: -

CDR3 protein: CASSVVREGYTF
CDR3 DNA: TGTGCCAGCAGCGTAGTCAGGGAAGGCTACACCTTC
D gene: -
V gene: TRBV9
J gene: TRBJ1-2
clone size: -

CDR3 protein: CASSRRVGQASYEQYF
CDR3 DNA: TGTGCCAGCAGCCGCCGAGTGGGACAGGCTTCCTACGAGCAGTACTTC
D gene: TRBD1
V gene: TRBV7-2
J gene: TRBJ2-7
clone size: -

CDR3 protein: CASRDYSYEQYF
CDR3 DNA: TGTGCCAGCAGGGACTACTCCTACGAGCAGTACTTC
D gene: -
V gene: TRBV6-2/TRBV6-3
J gene: TRBJ2-7
clone size: -

CDR3 protein: CAISERTSGRDEQYF
CDR3 DNA: TGTGCCATCAGTGAACGGACTAGCGGGAGGGATGAGCAGTACTTC
D gene: TRBD2
V gene: TRBV10-3
J gene: TRBJ2-7
clone size: -

CDR3 protein: CASSLEGQGVDEQYF
CDR3 DNA: TGCGCCAGCAGCTTGGAAGGACAGGGAGTCGACGAGCAGTACTTC
D gene: TRBD1
V gene: TRBV5-1
J gene: TRBJ2-7
clone size: few

CDR3 protein: CASSAGTSGSTGTDTQYF
CDR3 DNA: TGTGCCAGCAGCGCCGGGACTAGCGGGAGTACCGGCACAGATACGCAGTATTTT
D gene: TRBD2
V gene: TRBV9
J gene: TRBJ2-3
clone size: -

CDR3 protein: CASSKGQGNTEAFF
CDR3 DNA: TGTGCCAGCAGCAAAGGACAGGGGAACACTGAAGCTTTCTTT
D gene: TRBD1
V gene: TRBV7-9
J gene: TRBJ1-1
clone size: -

CDR3 protein: CSASSREGLRETQYF
CDR3 DNA: TGCAGTGCTAGTTCCCGGGAGGGCCTCCGGGAGACCCAGTACTTC
D gene: TRBD2
V gene: TRBV20-1
J gene: TRBJ2-5
clone size: -

CDR3 protein: CTNSDSGLAGLGEQFF
CDR3 DNA: TGTACCAACAGCGATTCGGGACTAGCGGGACTCGGGGAGCAGTTCTTC
D gene: TRBD2
V gene: TRBV6-5
J gene: TRBJ2-1
clone size: -

CDR3 protein: CASSQDYNSPLHF
CDR3 DNA: TGTGCCAGCAGCCAAGATTATAATTCACCCCTCCACTTT
D gene: -
V gene: TRBV3-1
J gene: TRBJ1-6
clone size: few

CDR3 protein: CASSLDGVGTYEQYF
CDR3 DNA: TGCGCCAGCAGCCTGGACGGCGTAGGAACCTACGAGCAGTACTTC
D gene: -
V gene: TRBV5-1
J gene: TRBJ2-7
clone size: many

CDR3 protein: CASGLGLAADTQYF
CDR3 DNA: TGTGCTAGTGGTTTGGGACTAGCGGCAGATACGCAGTATTTT
D gene: TRBD2
V gene: TRBV12-5
J gene: TRBJ2-3
clone size: -

CDR3 protein: CASSPQSGPNEQFF
CDR3 DNA: TGTGCCAGCAGCCCGCAATCGGGGCCCAATGAGCAGTTCTTC
D gene: -
V gene: TRBV7-2
J gene: TRBJ2-1
clone size: -

CDR3 protein: CSAPQGFGGYTF
CDR3 DNA: TGCAGTGCCCCACAGGGGTTTGGTGGCTACACCTTC
D gene: TRBD1
V gene: TRBV20-1
J gene: TRBJ1-2
clone size: -

CDR3 protein: CATRALGTNEKLFF
CDR3 DNA: TGTGCCACGCGGGCATTGGGAACTAATGAAAAACTGTTTTTT
D gene: -
V gene: TRBV7-9
J gene: TRBJ1-4
clone size: few

CDR3 protein: CATSRAGTGFQPQHF
CDR3 DNA: TGTGCCACCAGCAGAGCCGGGACAGGGTTTCAGCCCCAGCATTTT
D gene: TRBD1
V gene: TRBV15
J gene: TRBJ1-5
clone size: -

CDR3 protein: CASSLDRGRPEQYF
CDR3 DNA: TGTGCCAGCAGTTTGGACAGGGGACGACCCGAGCAGTACTTC
D gene: TRBD1
V gene: TRBV12-3/TRBV12-4
J gene: TRBJ2-7
clone size: -

CDR3 protein: CASSLHREETQYF
CDR3 DNA: TGCGCCAGCAGCCTCCACAGGGAAGAGACCCAGTACTTC
D gene: -
V gene: TRBV5-1
J gene: TRBJ2-5
clone size: few

CDR3 protein: CASRFRTGNSEQFF
CDR3 DNA: TGTGCCAGCAGGTTCCGGACAGGGAACAGTGAGCAGTTCTTC
D gene: TRBD1
V gene: TRBV28
J gene: TRBJ2-1
clone size: -

CDR3 protein: CASSYRDRASRGYTF
CDR3 DNA: TGTGCCAGCAGCTACCGGGACAGGGCGAGTCGAGGCTACACCTTC
D gene: TRBD1
V gene: TRBV7-2
J gene: TRBJ1-2
clone size: few

CDR3 protein: CASSYSVRAYEQYF
CDR3 DNA: TGTGCCAGCAGTTACTCCGTCCGAGCCTACGAGCAGTACTTC
D gene: -
V gene: TRBV6-5
J gene: TRBJ2-7
clone size: many

CDR3 protein: CASRRTGGGNQPQHF
CDR3 DNA: TGTGCCAGCAGACGGACAGGGGGTGGCAATCAGCCCCAGCATTTT
D gene: TRBD1
V gene: TRBV12-3/TRBV12-4
J gene: TRBJ1-5
clone size: -

CDR3 protein: CASSHVDRGRADTQYF
CDR3 DNA: TGTGCCAGCAGCCACGTCGACCGAGGGCGGGCAGATACGCAGTATTTT
D gene: -
V gene: TRBV7-2
J gene: TRBJ2-3
clone size: few

CDR3 protein: CSVEVTGSEQYF
CDR3 DNA: TGCAGCGTTGAAGTCACAGGGTCCGAGCAGTACTTC
D gene: -
V gene: TRBV29-1
J gene: TRBJ2-7
clone size: -